Listed below are T cell receptor beta chains from one sample, sequenced in a study of blood T cells in healthy people across ages. One entry per CDR3 protein results from TCRdb running MiXCR on the 5' RACE reads. The repertoire consists of about 800,000 distinct CDR3 sequences, with 20% to 25% occurring once and the leading ten covering approximately 3.7%. This sample also appeared in a second study, on T cells of mothers and their children.

The material sequenced was blood. All receptors come from a boy between 10 and 17 years old in good health. CDR3s include the opening cysteine and the closing phenylalanine or tryptophan. D genes are given only for firm matches. Only some rows state a clone size, as once, few, many or a class for expanded clones.

d_call clone_size j_call v_call cdr3_aa cdr3_nt
- - TRBJ1-4 TRBV12-3/TRBV12-4 CASSPRLGWNEKLFF TGTGCCAGCAGTCCCCGCCTAGGTTGGAATGAAAAACTGTTTTTT
TRBD2 many TRBJ2-5 TRBV13 CASSPTSGGTETQYF TGTGCCAGCAGCCCCACTAGCGGTGGTACGGAGACCCAGTACTTC
- once TRBJ2-4 TRBV19 CASSSLRLAKNIQYF TGTGCCAGTAGTTCGCTGAGGTTAGCCAAAAACATTCAGTACTTC
TRBD1 - TRBJ2-3 TRBV20-1 CSAFSGTGRYPQTDTQYF TGCAGTGCTTTCTCCGGGACAGGGCGATATCCCCAGACAGATACGCAGTATTTT
- - TRBJ1-2 TRBV7-9 CASSLSKLGRGGNYGYTF TGTGCCAGCAGCTTATCGAAGCTTGGACGTGGCGGCAACTATGGCTACACCTTC
- - TRBJ2-1 TRBV5-1 CASSRARSSYNEQFF TGCGCCAGCAGTAGGGCACGGAGCTCCTACAATGAGCAGTTCTTC
TRBD2 many TRBJ2-7 TRBV27 CASSRYTSGSSYEQYF TGTGCCAGCAGTCGCTATACTAGCGGGAGCTCCTACGAGCAGTACTTC
- - TRBJ2-1 TRBV25-1 CASSEPTPGEQFF TGTGCCAGCAGTGAACCCACACCGGGTGAGCAGTTCTTC
- few TRBJ1-6 TRBV7-3 CASSLYGQGSSPLHF TGTGCCAGCAGCTTATACGGTCAGGGAAGTTCACCCCTCCACTTT
- many TRBJ2-6 TRBV15 CATSTDSSGANVLTF TGTGCCACCAGCACCGACAGCTCTGGGGCCAACGTCCTGACTTTC
TRBD2 - TRBJ2-2 TRBV11-1 CASSPGGTYTGELFF TGTGCCAGCAGCCCGGGGGGGACCTACACCGGGGAGCTGTTTTTT
TRBD2 few TRBJ2-1 TRBV28 CASSPPAGLASPYNEQFF TGTGCCAGCAGCCCACCCGCGGGACTAGCGTCCCCATACAATGAGCAGTTCTTC
- few TRBJ2-5 TRBV6-1 CASGAGPFEVETQYF TGTGCCAGCGGGGCAGGACCCTTCGAAGTAGAGACCCAGTACTTC
- - TRBJ2-1 TRBV15 CATSALAPGEQFF TGTGCCACCAGCGCGCTAGCGCCCGGGGAGCAGTTCTTC
- - TRBJ2-6 TRBV4-3 CASSQDTGWTGTGANVLTF TGCGCCAGCAGCCAAGACACGGGGTGGACCGGGACTGGGGCCAACGTCCTGACTTTC
- few TRBJ2-7 TRBV27 CASSLSVLNTSLRRQYF TGTGCCAGCAGTTTATCGGTATTAAATACGTCCCTACGACGGCAGTACTTC
- few TRBJ1-6 TRBV20-1 CSAGQAPLHF TGCAGTGCGGGTCAGGCACCCCTCCACTTT
- - TRBJ2-7 TRBV29-1 CSVADNYEQYF TGCAGCGTTGCTGACAACTACGAGCAGTACTTC
TRBD2 few TRBJ2-2 TRBV15 CATSREGGLVAGELFF TGTGCCACCAGCAGAGAAGGGGGACTAGTCGCCGGGGAGCTGTTTTTT
TRBD1 - TRBJ2-7 TRBV4-2 CASSQEGDSSYEQYF TGTGCCAGCAGCCAAGAGGGGGACAGCTCCTACGAGCAGTACTTC
- - TRBJ1-4 TRBV7-6 CASSLATLGGEDEKLFF TGTGCCAGCAGCTTAGCGACTTTAGGAGGGGAGGATGAAAAACTGTTTTTT
- - TRBJ2-1 TRBV27 CASADGPYNEQFF TGTGCCAGCGCAGACGGACCCTACAATGAGCAGTTCTTC
- - TRBJ2-5 TRBV5-1 CASSRGTAGQETQYF TGCGCCAGCAGCAGGGGGACAGCGGGACAAGAGACCCAGTACTTC
- - TRBJ1-3 TRBV7-3 CASSLTSGNTIYF TGTGCCAGCAGCTTGACATCTGGAAACACCATATATTTT
- - TRBJ2-2 TRBV29-1 CSVHAGNTGELFF TGCAGCGTCCATGCGGGGAACACCGGGGAGCTGTTTTTT
TRBD1 - TRBJ1-4 TRBV29-1 CSAQGGAYEKLFF TGCAGCGCCCAGGGGGGCGCGTATGAAAAACTGTTTTTT
- - TRBJ2-1 TRBV28 CASSSPTGWGEQFF TGTGCCAGCAGTTCCCCCACAGGCTGGGGCGAGCAGTTCTTC
TRBD1 - TRBJ2-7 TRBV7-2 CASSSREQGDYEQYF TGTGCCAGCAGCTCCCGGGAACAGGGGGATTACGAGCAGTACTTC
TRBD1 few TRBJ2-1 TRBV28 CASSGQGVGYNEQFF TGTGCCAGCAGCGGACAGGGGGTTGGCTACAATGAGCAGTTCTTC
TRBD2 - TRBJ2-1 TRBV20-1 CSARERDSYNEQFF TGCAGTGCTAGGGAGCGGGACTCCTACAATGAGCAGTTCTTC
TRBD1 - TRBJ2-7 TRBV9 CASSVLPGTVHEQYF TGTGCCAGCAGCGTACTCCCCGGGACAGTCCACGAGCAGTACTTC
TRBD2 few TRBJ2-1 TRBV9 CASSVATPSGGALYNEQFF TGTGCCAGCAGCGTAGCTACGCCTAGCGGGGGGGCTCTCTACAATGAGCAGTTCTTC
- - TRBJ2-1 TRBV2 CASRVRSGNYNEQFF TGTGCCAGCAGAGTTCGTAGCGGCAACTACAATGAGCAGTTCTTC
TRBD1 many TRBJ1-6 TRBV4-3 CASSQDTGASYNSPLHF TGCGCCAGCAGCCAGGATACAGGGGCCTCCTATAATTCACCCCTCCACTTT
TRBD2 - TRBJ2-1 TRBV7-9 CASRERESSEQFF TGTGCCAGCAGAGAGCGGGAGTCGAGTGAGCAGTTCTTC
- once TRBJ1-2 TRBV4-3 CASSQDITSRPYGYTF TGCGCCAGCAGCCAAGATATAACCAGCAGGCCTTATGGCTACACCTTC
- - TRBJ1-4 TRBV2 CASSELAGEGEKLFF TGTGCTAGCAGTGAACTGGCAGGTGAAGGAGAAAAACTGTTTTTT
TRBD1 few TRBJ2-7 TRBV6-6 CASSTTGVLGEQYF TGTGCCAGCAGTACGACAGGGGTGTTAGGCGAGCAGTACTTC
- few TRBJ1-1 TRBV29-1 CSVETRLNTEAFF TGCAGCGTTGAGACAAGGTTGAACACTGAAGCTTTCTTT
- - TRBJ2-7 TRBV5-1 CASSPGAGRRRLYEQYF TGCGCCAGCAGCCCGGGGGCTGGACGGAGACGACTTTACGAGCAGTACTTC
TRBD2 few TRBJ2-1 TRBV20-1 CSASTSGRTNEQFF TGCAGTGCTTCGACTAGCGGGAGGACCAATGAGCAGTTCTTC